Listed below are T cell receptor beta chains from one sample, sequenced in a study of post-analysis software for immune sequencing data. TCRdb called the PCR reads again in MiXCR, with one record for every CDR3 protein. The table lists approximately 250,000 distinct CDR3 sequences, around 34% of them singletons. The sequenced sample consisted of blood. The source is a girl aged 10-17 years with multiple sclerosis. Both conserved end residues are part of each CDR3. D genes are given only for firm matches. Only some rows state a clone size, as once, few, many or a class for expanded clones.

J gene,clone size,V gene,D gene,CDR3 protein,CDR3 DNA
TRBJ2-7,few,TRBV4-2,-,CASSQDRYEQYF,TGTGCCAGCAGCCAAGATAGGTACGAGCAGTACTTC
TRBJ2-3,-,TRBV4-2,-,CASSQDSASTQYF,TGTGCCAGCAGCCAAGATAGTGCAAGTACGCAGTATTTT
TRBJ2-7,-,TRBV12-3/TRBV12-4,TRBD2,CTSSGLAEAYEQYF,TGTACCAGCAGTGGACTAGCGGAGGCCTACGAGCAGTACTTC
TRBJ1-1,-,TRBV12-3/TRBV12-4,-,CANSLLPEAFF,TGTGCCAACAGTTTATTGCCCGAAGCTTTCTTT
TRBJ2-1,few,TRBV3-1,-,CASSQEGTRSYNEQFF,TGTGCCAGCAGCCAGGAGGGGACCCGCTCCTACAATGAGCAGTTCTTC
TRBJ1-4,-,TRBV7-9,-,CARSLVGEKLFF,TGTGCCCGCAGCTTAGTGGGGGAAAAACTGTTTTTT
TRBJ2-5,-,TRBV20-1,TRBD1,CSARSITGDAQETQYF,TGCAGTGCTAGATCTATTACAGGGGACGCTCAAGAGACCCAGTACTTC
TRBJ2-3,many,TRBV12-3/TRBV12-4,-,CASSPGAVTDTQYF,TGTGCCAGCAGCCCCGGGGCAGTCACAGATACGCAGTATTTT
TRBJ2-1,many,TRBV20-1,-,CSARSGAESSYNEQFF,TGCAGTGCTAGATCCGGCGCTGAGAGCTCCTACAATGAGCAGTTCTTC
TRBJ1-1,few,TRBV12-3/TRBV12-4,TRBD1,CASSLGRGQDTEAFF,TGTGCCAGCAGCCTCGGACGGGGACAGGACACTGAAGCTTTCTTT
TRBJ1-2,many,TRBV6-6,-,CASREGDYGYTF,TGTGCCAGCAGGGAGGGTGACTATGGCTACACCTTC
TRBJ2-5,-,TRBV7-2,-,CASSLARAQQETQYF,TGTGCCAGCAGCTTAGCCAGGGCACAACAAGAGACCCAGTACTTC
TRBJ1-1,-,TRBV4-2,TRBD1,CASSQDSGGGTEAFF,TGTGCCAGCAGCCAAGATTCAGGGGGAGGCACTGAAGCTTTCTTT
TRBJ2-7,few,TRBV27,-,CASSPSTAPFWEQYF,TGTGCCAGCAGTCCATCGACGGCCCCGTTTTGGGAGCAGTACTTC
TRBJ1-2,-,TRBV5-5,-,CQLPACFPHQDKGGYGYTF,TGCCAACTACCAGCTTGTTTCCCCCATCAAGACAAGGGAGGATATGGCTACACCTTC
TRBJ1-5,once,TRBV12-3/TRBV12-4,-,CASRGDRLTNQPQHF,TGTGCCAGCAGGGGGGATCGACTGACGAATCAGCCCCAGCATTTT
TRBJ1-2,-,TRBV10-2,TRBD1,CASSESKPGGYGYTF,TGCGCCAGCAGTGAGTCGAAGCCAGGGGGCTATGGCTACACCTTC
TRBJ1-5,many,TRBV20-1,-,CSARVRDSNQPQHF,TGCAGTGCTCGCGTCCGGGATAGCAATCAGCCCCAGCATTTT
TRBJ2-1,many,TRBV7-2,-,CASSFWQGSSSYNEQFF,TGTGCCAGCAGCTTTTGGCAGGGGTCGAGCTCCTACAATGAGCAGTTCTTC
TRBJ2-1,many,TRBV20-1,-,CSGGTYNEQFF,TGCAGCGGTGGGACCTACAATGAGCAGTTCTTC
TRBJ1-1,-,TRBV4-1,-,CASSQDPSGGTEAFF,TGCGCCAGCAGCCAAGATCCATCGGGTGGCACTGAAGCTTTCTTT
TRBJ1-2,-,TRBV3-1,-,CASSQLDSRHGYTF,TGTGCCAGCAGCCAACTAGACAGCCGCCATGGCTACACCTTC
TRBJ2-5,many,TRBV3-1,-,CASSPSEGFLGQETQYF,TGTGCCAGCAGCCCGTCTGAGGGGTTCCTGGGGCAAGAGACCCAGTACTTC
TRBJ2-1,many,TRBV7-9,TRBD2,CASSPHQGLAPLTELFF,TGTGCCAGCAGCCCCCACCAGGGACTAGCGCCTCTTACCGAGCTGTTCTTC
TRBJ1-6,-,TRBV14,TRBD1,CASSLRQGFYNSPLHF,TGTGCCAGCAGCCTCCGACAGGGATTCTATAATTCACCCCTCCACTTT
TRBJ2-5,few,TRBV5-1,TRBD2,CASSLDASGMQETQYF,TGCGCCAGCAGCTTGGACGCTAGCGGGATGCAAGAGACCCAGTACTTC
TRBJ2-1,many,TRBV7-3,-,CASSSGSYNEQFF,TGTGCCAGCAGCTCCGGATCTTACAATGAGCAGTTCTTC
TRBJ2-1,-,TRBV7-8,-,CASSFDGGPYNEQFF,TGTGCCAGCAGCTTTGACGGAGGCCCCTACAATGAGCAGTTCTTC
TRBJ1-2,many,TRBV5-5,TRBD1,CASSPGTGGGYTF,TGTGCCAGCAGTCCGGGGACAGGGGGTGGCTACACCTTC